This T cell receptor beta chain is from a study of OX40 agonist ivuxolimab in advanced cancers. Broadly, across the study: Ivuxolimab was an agonistic, fully human IgG2 monoclonal antibody directed against OX40 (CD134), a costimulatory receptor. Intravenous ivuxolimab was administered to patients every 2 weeks at six dose levels: 0.01, 0.1, 0.3, 1.5, 3 and 10 mg/kg. Of the 50 to 55 dose-escalation patients, hepatocellular carcinoma was present in approximately 20, melanoma in approximately 15, renal cell carcinoma in 9 and head and neck cancer in 9. In the dose-escalation cohort, 70% to 85% of patients were male, and the mean age was around 60 years, with a range of roughly 20 to 80. Prior anti-PD-1, anti-PD-L1 or anti-CTLA-4 therapy was permitted, and checkpoint inhibitors had been received by roughly 42% of dose-escalation patients. Partial responses occurred in three dose-escalation patients, of whom one had hepatocellular carcinoma and two had cutaneous melanoma. Peripheral TCRbeta sequencing aimed to test whether ivuxolimab altered TCR sequence diversity and caused clonal T-cell expansion. The paper covers the monotherapy dose-escalation part of the phase I ivuxolimab trial, which included N of about 50 patients.

Results and caveats for the whole study, not just this receptor: In partial responders in the 0.1-3.0 mg/kg groups, normalized peripheral clonal expansion was found to be among the lowest, especially among CD8+ T cells. At doses from 0.1 to 3.0 mg/kg, clonal expansion was seen in both CD4+ and CD8+ blood T cells between baseline and week 6. After ivuxolimab, more expanded clones were found on average in CD8+ T cells than in CD4+ T cells. Which antigens the clonally expanded peripheral T cells were specific for was not determined. Low levels of normalized T-cell clonal expansion were also seen in some patients who did not respond.

To sequence the TCRbeta CDR3 region, genomic DNA was isolated from the sorted cells. TCRbeta CDR3 regions were sequenced using the immunoSEQ Assay. Here the immuneACCESS table is served through TCRdb, limited to in-frame sequences with V and J called. Missing clones are a known gap in these copies; in checked studies unresolved V genes cover under half, and the rest lacks a known reason. The sample profile shows about 52,000 clones; more than 85% of them were found once. The ten largest clones represent roughly 13% of the sample. Inclusive of the bounding cysteine and phenylalanine, the CDR3 is 17 residues long. Here the CDR3 DNA is all that survives: 51 bases in frame from base 1. Relative to germline, V is missing 4 bases and J is missing 4 bases, with 13 bases of the junction outside any gene match. Via the germline V gene (reference sequence), CDR1 is SGHNT and CDR2 YYREEE. For this clone: Its antigen is unknown. Base qualities were left out, and no much larger clone turns up one base away.

Patients with a history of autoimmune disease or receiving systemic immunosuppression were excluded from the trial. In every dose cohort, peripheral blood was drawn for TCR sequencing at baseline, cycle 4 day 1, and cycle 7 day 1. The samples were taken from a phase I, first-in-human, multicenter, open-label dose-escalation trial of ivuxolimab. Adults with locally advanced or metastatic melanoma, renal cell, hepatocellular, or head and neck squamous cell carcinoma were enrolled in the trial. Before TCR sequencing, CD4+ T cells and CD8+ T cells from peripheral blood were sorted into separate populations.

The receptor's source is an adult with an advanced solid tumor such as melanoma, head and neck, liver or kidney cancer. This specimen consisted of CD4+ or CD8+ T cells sorted from blood, obtained in a trial of the OX40 agonist ivuxolimab. This receptor chain uses TRBV5-4 and TRBJ1-2; 10 bases in the middle match TRBD1. The CDR3 loop reads CASSRGTDRGRIYGYTF. The nucleotide sequence reads as follows: TGTGCCAGCAGCCGAGGAACTGACAGGGGGCGGATCTATGGCTACACCTTC.